What follows describes a single T cell receptor beta chain. This sample is drawn from a study of cytomegalovirus exposure and HLA in healthy donors. PCR primers comprised 60 Vbeta and 13 Jbeta primers. Assay: immunoSEQ multiplex PCR; the TCRdb copy retains only in-frame clones and omits some. The table includes about 180,000 clones, more than 75% detected once. The donors comprised healthy bone marrow donors. The CDR3 has 16 amino acids. Germline CDR1 reads SGHRS; CDR2 reads YFSETQ. J lost 1 base, V lost 4 bases, and 7 bases had no gene match. This TCR derives from a woman in her 30s in good health and CMV-seropositive. Sequenced sample: PBMCs. The chain recombines TRBV5-1 with TRBJ2-3; 9 nucleotides line up with TRBD2. This CDR3 is CASSHQRGAGTDTQYF. The CDR3 nucleotides are TGCGCCAGCAGCCACCAGCGGGGGGCGGGCACAGATACGCAGTATTTT.